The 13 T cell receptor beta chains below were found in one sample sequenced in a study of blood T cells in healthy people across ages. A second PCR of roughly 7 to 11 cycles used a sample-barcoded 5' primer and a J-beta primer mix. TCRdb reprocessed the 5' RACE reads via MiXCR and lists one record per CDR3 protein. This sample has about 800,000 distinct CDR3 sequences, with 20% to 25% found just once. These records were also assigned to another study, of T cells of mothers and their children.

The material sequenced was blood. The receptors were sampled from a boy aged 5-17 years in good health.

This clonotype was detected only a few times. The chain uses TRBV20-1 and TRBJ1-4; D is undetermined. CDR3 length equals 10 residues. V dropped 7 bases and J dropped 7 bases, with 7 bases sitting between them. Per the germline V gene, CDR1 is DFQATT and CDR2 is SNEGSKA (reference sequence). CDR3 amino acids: CSVFREKLFF. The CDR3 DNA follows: TGCAGTGTGTTTCGTGAAAAACTGTTTTTT.

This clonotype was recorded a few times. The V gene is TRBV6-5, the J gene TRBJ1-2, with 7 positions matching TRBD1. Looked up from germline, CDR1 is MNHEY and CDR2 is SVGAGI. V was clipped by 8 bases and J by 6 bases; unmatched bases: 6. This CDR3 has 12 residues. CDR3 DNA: TGTGCCAGCGCCGACAGGGTGGATGGCTACACCTTC. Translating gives CASADRVDGYTF.

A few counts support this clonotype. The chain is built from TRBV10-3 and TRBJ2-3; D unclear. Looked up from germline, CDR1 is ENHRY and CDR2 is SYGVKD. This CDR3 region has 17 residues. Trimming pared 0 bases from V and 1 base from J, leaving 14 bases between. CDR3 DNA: TGTGCCATCAGTGAGTCGGTGCTAACGTCCGGCACAGATACGCAGTATTTT. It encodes CAISESVLTSGTDTQYF.

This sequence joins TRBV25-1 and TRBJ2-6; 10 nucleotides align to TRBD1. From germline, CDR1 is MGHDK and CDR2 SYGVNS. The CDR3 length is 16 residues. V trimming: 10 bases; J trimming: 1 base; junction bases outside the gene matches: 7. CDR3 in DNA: TGTGCCATCGACCGGGACAGGGGTTCTGGGGCCAACGTCCTGACTTTC. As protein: CAIDRDRGSGANVLTF.

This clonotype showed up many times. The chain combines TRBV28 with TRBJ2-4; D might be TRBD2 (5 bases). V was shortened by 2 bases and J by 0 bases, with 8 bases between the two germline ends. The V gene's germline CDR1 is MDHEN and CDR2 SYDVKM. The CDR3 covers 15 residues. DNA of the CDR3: TGTGCCAGCAGTTTAGCCGGGGTAGCCAAAAACATTCAGTACTTC. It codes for CASSLAGVAKNIQYF.

The CDR3, as DNA: TGTGCCAGCAGCTTCAGGGAATCAACTAATGAAAAACTGTTTTTT. Residues: CASSFRESTNEKLFF. This rearrangement joins TRBV7-9 to TRBJ1-4; a weak D match, TRBD1 (5 bases). This CDR3 region has 15 residues. Germline V gives CDR1 SEHNR, CDR2 FQNEAQ (reference sequence). The V and J ends lost 3 bases and 0 bases respectively, with 8 bases between them.

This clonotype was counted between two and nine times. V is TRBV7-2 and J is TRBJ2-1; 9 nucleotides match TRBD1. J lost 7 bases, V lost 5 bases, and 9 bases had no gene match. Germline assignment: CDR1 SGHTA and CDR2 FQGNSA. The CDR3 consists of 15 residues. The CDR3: CASSPRTGVKNEQFF. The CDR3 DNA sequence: TGTGCCAGCAGCCCCCGGACAGGGGTGAAAAATGAGCAGTTCTTC.

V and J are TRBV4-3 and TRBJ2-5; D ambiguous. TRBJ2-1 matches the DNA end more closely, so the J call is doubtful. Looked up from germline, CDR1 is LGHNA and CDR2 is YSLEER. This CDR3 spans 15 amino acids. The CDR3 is CASSQDFPSGLEQFF. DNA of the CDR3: TGCGCCAGCAGCCAAGATTTCCCCTCCGGGCTTGAGCAGTTCTTC.

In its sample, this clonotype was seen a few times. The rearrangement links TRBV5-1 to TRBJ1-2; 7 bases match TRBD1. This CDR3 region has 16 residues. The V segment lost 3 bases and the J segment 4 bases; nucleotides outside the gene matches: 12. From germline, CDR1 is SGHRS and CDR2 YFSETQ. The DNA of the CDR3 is TGCGCCAGCAGCTCAAACCGTGGACAGGCGTGCTATGGCTACACCTTC. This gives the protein CASSSNRGQACYGYTF.

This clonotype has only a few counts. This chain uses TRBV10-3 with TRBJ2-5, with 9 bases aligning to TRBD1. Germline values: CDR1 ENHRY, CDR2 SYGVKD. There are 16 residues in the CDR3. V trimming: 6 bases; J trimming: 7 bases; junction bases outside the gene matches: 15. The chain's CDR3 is CAISQPGQGLSGTQYF. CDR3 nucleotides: TGTGCCATCAGCCAACCGGGACAGGGCCTTAGCGGGACCCAGTACTTC.

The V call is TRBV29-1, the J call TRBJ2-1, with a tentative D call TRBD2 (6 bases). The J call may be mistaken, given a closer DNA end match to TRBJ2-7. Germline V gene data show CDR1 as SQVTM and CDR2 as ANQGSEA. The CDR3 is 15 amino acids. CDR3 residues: CSVEAPASETYEQYF. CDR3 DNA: TGCAGCGTTGAAGCCCCGGCTAGCGAAACCTACGAGCAGTACTTC.

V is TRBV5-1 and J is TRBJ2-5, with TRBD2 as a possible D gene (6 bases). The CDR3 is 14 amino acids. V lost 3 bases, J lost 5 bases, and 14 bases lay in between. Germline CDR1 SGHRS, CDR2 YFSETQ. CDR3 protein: CASSWVGSFETQYF. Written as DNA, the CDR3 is TGCGCCAGCAGCTGGGTCGGGAGTTTCGAGACCCAGTACTTC.

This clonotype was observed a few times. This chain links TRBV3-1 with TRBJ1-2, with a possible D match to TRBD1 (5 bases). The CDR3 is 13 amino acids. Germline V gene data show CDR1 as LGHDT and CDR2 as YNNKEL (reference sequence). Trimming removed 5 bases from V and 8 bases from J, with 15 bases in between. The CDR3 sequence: CASSYQGAYGYTF. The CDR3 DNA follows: TGTGCCAGCAGCTATCAAGGGGCTTACGGCTACACCTTC.